This T cell receptor (beta chain) was recovered during a study of T cells in Graves' hyperthyroidism and ophthalmopathy. The sample holds many counts of this clonotype. Stable Graves' hyperthyroidism meant no ophthalmopathy progression within 18 months. TCR beta CDR3 regions were amplified from RNA. The HTBI primer set served for first-round RT-PCR of the TCR CDR3. TCRdb passed the multiplex PCR reads through MiXCR, listing each CDR3 protein once. The repertoire holds 300,000 to 450,000 distinct CDR3 sequences, with approximately 13% as singletons. Germline V gene data show CDR1 as DFQATT and CDR2 as SNEGSKA (reference sequence). This CDR3 comprises 14 residues. V lost 6 bases and J 0 bases, leaving 12 bases between the germline ends.

The receptor was derived from a woman in her sixties with Graves' hyperthyroidism. The sample comprised blood. The chain has TRBV20-1 and TRBJ2-1; D is undetermined. This CDR3 is CSASEVSSYNEQFF. DNA for the CDR3: TGCAGTGCCAGCGAGGTCAGCTCCTACAATGAGCAGTTCTTC.